The rows below give T cell receptor beta chains drawn from one sample of a study of blood T cell repertoires in COVID-19. Measured with immunoSEQ multiplex PCR; TCRdb has only the in-frame clones, and not every one. Here the sample spans over 150,000 clones, roughly nine tenths being singletons. Material for sequencing was peripheral blood. All receptors come from a man aged 50 to 60 with acute or convalescent COVID-19. CDR3s include the opening cysteine and the closing phenylalanine or tryptophan. A D gene is named only where the DNA matches it firmly. Only some rows state a clone size, as once, few, many or a class for expanded clones.

j_gene,d_gene,v_gene,abundance,CDR3aa,CDR3nt
TRBJ2-7,TRBD2,TRBV3-1/TRBV3-2,NA,CASSQGVAGGSYEQYF,TGTGCCAGCAGCCAAGGGGTAGCGGGAGGATCCTACGAGCAGTACTTC
TRBJ1-2,NA,TRBV9,few,CASSTGTVSSGGDGYTF,TGTGCCAGCAGCACTGGGACTGTCTCCTCCGGCGGTGATGGCTACACCTTC
TRBJ2-5,NA,TRBV7-9,NA,CASTRGGQETQYF,TGTGCCAGCACTAGGGGGGGGCAAGAGACCCAGTACTTC
TRBJ2-5,NA,TRBV5-1,NA,CASTPWQPQETQYF,TGCGCCAGCACCCCCTGGCAACCCCAAGAGACCCAGTACTTC
TRBJ1-1,TRBD1,TRBV24-1,NA,CATSDTPQGVGNTEAFF,TGTGCCACCAGTGATACTCCCCAGGGGGTTGGGAACACTGAAGCTTTCTTT
TRBJ2-2,NA,TRBV9,NA,CASSEQGFGELFF,TGTGCCAGCAGCGAGCAGGGTTTCGGGGAGCTGTTTTTT
TRBJ2-7,NA,TRBV10-1,once,CASSDQVHEQYF,TGCGCCAGCAGTGATCAGGTCCACGAGCAGTACTTC
TRBJ1-2,NA,TRBV19,NA,CASSMTTPTESNYGYTF,TGTGCCAGTAGTATGACGACACCTACAGAATCTAACTATGGCTACACCTTC
TRBJ1-2,TRBD1,TRBV6-5,NA,CASSYIGTEIDYGYTF,TGTGCCAGCAGTTATATAGGGACAGAGATAGACTATGGCTACACCTTC
TRBJ2-1,NA,TRBV11-2,NA,CASSTRDSSYNEQFF,TGTGCCAGCAGCACACGGGACTCCTCCTACAATGAGCAGTTCTTC
TRBJ2-1,TRBD2,TRBV2,NA,CASSGVQRGADNEQFF,TGTGCCAGCAGTGGGGTGCAGCGGGGGGCTGACAATGAGCAGTTCTTC
TRBJ2-2,TRBD2,TRBV19,NA,CASSIASGTGELFF,TGTGCCAGTAGTATAGCTAGCGGGACCGGGGAGCTGTTTTTT
TRBJ2-3,NA,TRBV7-3,once,CASSSRPGLDTQYF,TGTGCCAGCAGCTCCCGGCCTGGGCTGGATACGCAGTATTTT
TRBJ2-7,TRBD1,TRBV27,once,CASSLLQGADYEQYF,TGTGCCAGCAGTCTTTTGCAGGGGGCTGACTACGAGCAGTACTTC
TRBJ1-1,TRBD1,TRBV28,NA,CASSLFRGQGSCNF,TGTGCCAGCAGTTTGTTTCGAGGACAGGGGAGTTGCAATTTT
TRBJ2-1,NA,TRBV5-5,NA,CASSLGIPGFNEQFF,TGTGCCAGCAGCTTGGGGATACCGGGGTTCAATGAGCAGTTCTTC
TRBJ1-2,NA,TRBV4-3,NA,CASRSDSPGYTF,TGCGCCAGCAGGTCCGACAGTCCCGGCTACACCTTC
TRBJ1-2,NA,TRBV5-6,NA,CASSLRGYNYGYTF,TGTGCCAGCAGCCTAAGGGGGTACAACTATGGCTACACCTTC
TRBJ1-1,NA,TRBV27,NA,CASSHGFNTEAFF,TGTGCCAGCAGTCACGGGTTTAACACTGAAGCTTTCTTT
TRBJ2-7,TRBD1,TRBV30,NA,CAWRSPGQGAGEQYF,TGTGCCTGGAGATCCCCGGGACAGGGGGCGGGGGAGCAGTACTTC
TRBJ1-4,NA,TRBV6-2/TRBV6-3,NA,CASSSLTGLPNEKLFF,TGTGCCAGCAGTTCCTTAACAGGGTTACCTAATGAAAAACTGTTTTTT
TRBJ1-6,NA,TRBV4-1,NA,CASSQPDRDNSPLHF,TGCGCCAGCAGCCAACCGGACAGAGATAATTCACCCCTCCACTTT
TRBJ1-2,TRBD1,TRBV28,NA,CASSFIDRQGTYGYTF,TGTGCCAGCAGTTTTATCGATAGACAGGGGACCTATGGCTACACCTTC
TRBJ1-3,TRBD1,TRBV5-4,NA,CASSSGQGNTIYF,TGTGCCAGCAGCTCGGGACAGGGAAACACCATATATTTT
TRBJ2-5,NA,TRBV15,NA,CATSSHTGLGETQYF,TGTGCCACCAGCTCACATACAGGGTTAGGAGAGACCCAGTACTTC
TRBJ2-1,TRBD1,TRBV3-1/TRBV3-2,NA,CASSRGTQGEQFF,TGTGCCAGCAGCCGGGGAACACAGGGGGAGCAGTTCTTC
TRBJ2-3,TRBD2,TRBV7-3,NA,CASSLRTSGRGTDTQYF,TGTGCCAGCAGCTTACGGACTAGCGGGAGGGGGACAGATACGCAGTATTTT
TRBJ1-4,NA,TRBV30,NA,CAWSPIATNEKLFF,TGTGCCTGGAGTCCAATTGCAACTAATGAAAAACTGTTTTTT
TRBJ2-3,NA,TRBV5-4,NA,CASSLRYTDTQYF,TGTGCCAGCAGCTTGCGCTACACAGATACGCAGTATTTT
TRBJ2-1,TRBD2,TRBV13,NA,CASSFRGVNEQFF,TGTGCCAGCAGCTTTCGGGGGGTTAATGAGCAGTTCTTC
TRBJ1-6,TRBD1,TRBV6-1,NA,CASSERDRVFSPLHF,TGTGCCAGCAGTGAAAGGGACAGGGTATTTTCACCCCTCCACTTT
TRBJ2-7,TRBD1,TRBV7-2,once,CASSRQGSREQYF,TGTGCCAGCAGCAGACAGGGCTCCCGCGAGCAGTACTTC
TRBJ1-5,TRBD1,TRBV7-8,NA,CASSPTGDYQPQHF,TGTGCCAGCAGCCCGACAGGGGATTATCAGCCCCAGCATTTT
TRBJ2-3,NA,TRBV18,NA,CASSPTRGQTTDTQYF,TGTGCCAGCTCACCGACCCGAGGGCAGACCACAGATACGCAGTATTTT
TRBJ2-4,NA,TRBV18,NA,CASSPVAELAKNIQYF,TGTGCCAGCTCACCGGTTGCGGAACTAGCCAAAAACATTCAGTACTTC
TRBJ1-2,TRBD1,TRBV29-1,NA,CSAGNRGSYNYGYTF,TGCAGCGCTGGAAACAGGGGGAGCTACAACTATGGCTACACCTTC
TRBJ2-5,TRBD2,TRBV7-3,NA,CASSLRGGPGIETQYF,TGTGCCAGCAGCTTACGGGGGGGTCCGGGCATTGAGACCCAGTACTTC
TRBJ1-1,NA,TRBV10-3,NA,CAISVSGEINTEAFF,TGTGCCATCAGTGTCTCAGGGGAAATCAACACTGAAGCTTTCTTT
TRBJ1-1,NA,TRBV28,NA,CASSLRRVGTEAFF,TGTGCCAGCAGTTTGAGGAGGGTGGGCACTGAAGCTTTCTTT
TRBJ2-1,TRBD2,TRBV29-1,NA,CSVEFPGLAGNNEQFF,TGCAGCGTTGAATTTCCGGGACTAGCGGGAAACAATGAGCAGTTCTTC
TRBJ1-2,NA,TRBV7-9,NA,CASSLSIAANGYTF,TGTGCCAGCAGCTTGAGCATAGCCGCGAATGGCTACACCTTC
TRBJ2-3,NA,TRBV28,NA,CAGGTGSTDTQYF,TGTGCCGGGGGGACGGGGAGCACAGATACGCAGTATTTT
TRBJ2-3,TRBD1,TRBV9,NA,CASSVGQGEGTDTQYF,TGTGCCAGCAGCGTCGGACAGGGGGAAGGCACAGATACGCAGTATTTT